The clone carrying this TCR beta chain turned up a few times. Its antigen is as yet unknown. The entry originates in a study of human T cells and chemical hapten exposure. Study-level background: Donors were sensitized with 2% DPC on the upper inner arm. Patients' scalps got diphenylcyclopropenone weekly throughout the approximately 23-week study. Study conclusions and caveats: Expanded TCR sets contained significantly more large CDR3 similarity clusters than controls. DPC sensitization did not alter TCRs above 1 in 1000 frequency.

The germline CDR1 and CDR2 sequences are DFQATT and SNEGSKA (reference sequence). This CDR3 spans 13 amino acids. Trimming cost V 4 bases and J 3 bases; bases outside gene matches: 2. TCRdb re-called the RACE reads with MiXCR, one entry per CDR3 protein. The data show about 73,000 distinct CDR3 sequences, with 8.5% seen just once and nearly 3.5% held by the top ten. Regarding time point: patch test 2, 6 weeks after DPC sensitization. The treatment is: therapeutic diphenylcyclopropenone sensitization with weekly scalp DPC. The material sequenced was whole blood, taken in connection with sensitization to the hapten diphenylcyclopropenone (DPC). The V and J genes are TRBV20-1 and TRBJ2-7; 11 bases align to TRBD2. This TCR was sampled from a woman between 45 and 60 years old with alopecia areata. Some clones in this sample may be carry-over from other donors' samples. The CDR3, as DNA: TGCAGTGCTACGGGACTAGCGGTCTACGAGCAGTACTTC. It codes for CSATGLAVYEQYF.